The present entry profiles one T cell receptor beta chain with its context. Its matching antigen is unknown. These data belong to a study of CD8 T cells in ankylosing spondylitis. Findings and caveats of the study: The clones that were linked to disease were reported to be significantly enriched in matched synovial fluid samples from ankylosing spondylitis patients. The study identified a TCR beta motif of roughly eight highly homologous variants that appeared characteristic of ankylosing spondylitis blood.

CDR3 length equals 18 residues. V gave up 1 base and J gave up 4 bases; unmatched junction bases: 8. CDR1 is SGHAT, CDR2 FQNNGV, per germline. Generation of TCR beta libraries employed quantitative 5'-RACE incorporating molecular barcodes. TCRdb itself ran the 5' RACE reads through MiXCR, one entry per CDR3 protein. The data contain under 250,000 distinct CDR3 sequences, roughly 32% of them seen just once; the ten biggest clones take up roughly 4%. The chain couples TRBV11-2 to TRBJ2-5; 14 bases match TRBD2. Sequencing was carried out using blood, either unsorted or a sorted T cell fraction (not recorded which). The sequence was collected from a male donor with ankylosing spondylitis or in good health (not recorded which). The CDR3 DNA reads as TGTGCCAGCAGCTTAGGGACTAGCGGGGGGTTGGTTCGAGAGACCCAGTACTTC. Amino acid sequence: CASSLGTSGGLVRETQYF. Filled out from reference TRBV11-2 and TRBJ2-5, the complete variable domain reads EAGVAQSPRYKIIEKRQSVAFWCNPISGHATLYWYQQILGQGPKLLIQFQNNGVVDDSQLPKDRFSAERLKGVDSTLKIQPAKLEDSAVYLCASSLGTSGGLVRETQYFGPGTRLLVL.